What follows describes a single T cell receptor beta chain. Its antigen is not known. The data were taken from a study of blood T cells in healthy people across ages. Looking at the study overall: For every two T cells, template switching captured about one barcoded beta molecule. Notes on the study in general: Greater diversity and more naive CD4+ cells were seen in long-lived donors than in aged donors.

Next came a second PCR, run for roughly 7 to 12 cycles, which used a sample-barcoded 5' primer along with a J-beta primer mix. TCRdb reprocessed the 5' RACE reads via MiXCR and lists one record per CDR3 protein. Seen here are 500,000 to 600,000 distinct CDR3 sequences, 25% to 30% observed once, and the top ten hold around 20%. The CDR3 is 15 amino acids. Per germline, CDR1 SGHTA and CDR2 FQGNSA. The ends were cut back, 3 bases at V and 6 bases at J, with 15 bases in the middle. Peripheral blood from each donor was collected in a volume of 8.5 to 10 milliliters. The chain is built from TRBV7-2 and TRBJ2-1; D unclear. The TCR comes from a woman aged 70-85 years in good health. Sequenced input: blood. CDR3 nucleotide sequence: TGTGCCAGCAGCTTTTTGGGTCATAGGGCCAATGAGCAGTTCTTC. This gives the protein CASSFLGHRANEQFF.